This T cell receptor beta chain was recorded in a study of spatial heterogeneity in lung cancer. General study findings and limits: More often at tumor resection than at routine follow-up, ubiquitous expanded tumor TCRs were detected in the blood.

This clonotype showed up just a few times. No antigen is known for it. Each CDR3 protein gets one entry after TCRdb re-called the 5' RACE reads with MiXCR. Found here are about 86,000 distinct CDR3 sequences, around 12% of them singletons; the top ten hold about 4.6%. Time point given: sample taken at primary tumor resection. No cells were sorted before sequencing. The whole RNA sequenced was extracted from tumor, nontumor lung or frozen PBMC. Sequenced here: PBMCs, sampled at surgery. This TCR was sampled from a male donor with early-stage non-small cell lung cancer.

The DNA of the CDR3 is TGTGCCAGCAGCATCCTTCTACTAGTAGGCATTCAGTACTTC. The encoded protein is CASSILLLVGIQYF. This chain joins TRBV21-1 and TRBJ2-4; whether TRBD2, the table's D call, matches the DNA was not checked. TRBV21-1 is recorded as a pseudogene. The CDR3 is 14 amino acids.